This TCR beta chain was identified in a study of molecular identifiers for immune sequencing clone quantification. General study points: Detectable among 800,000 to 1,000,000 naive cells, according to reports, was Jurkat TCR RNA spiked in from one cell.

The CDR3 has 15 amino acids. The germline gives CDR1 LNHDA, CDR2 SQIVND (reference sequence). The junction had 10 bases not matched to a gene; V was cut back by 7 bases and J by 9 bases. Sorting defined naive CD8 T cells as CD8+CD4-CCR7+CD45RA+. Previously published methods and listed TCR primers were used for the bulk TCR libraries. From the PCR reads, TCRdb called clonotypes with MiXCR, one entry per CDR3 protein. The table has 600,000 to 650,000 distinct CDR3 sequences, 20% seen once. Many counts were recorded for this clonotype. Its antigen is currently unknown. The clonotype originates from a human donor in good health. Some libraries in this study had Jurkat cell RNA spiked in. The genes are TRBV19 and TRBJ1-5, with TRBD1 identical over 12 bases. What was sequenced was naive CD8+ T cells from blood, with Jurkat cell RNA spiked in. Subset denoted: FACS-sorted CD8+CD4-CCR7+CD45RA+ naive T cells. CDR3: CASNLGDRGLRPQHF. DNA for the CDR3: TGTGCCAGTAACCTGGGGGACAGGGGGCTGCGGCCCCAGCATTTT. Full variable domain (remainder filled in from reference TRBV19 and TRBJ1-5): DGGITQSPKYLFRKEGQNVTLSCEQNLNHDAMYWYRQDPGQGLRLIYYSQIVNDFQKGDIAEGYSVSREKKESFPLTVTSAQKNPTAFYLCASNLGDRGLRPQHFGDGTRLSIL.